This T cell receptor beta chain was sequenced in a study of technical replicates of blood from a handful of donors. Trimming left V 1 base short and J 4 bases short, with 4 bases between. Germline V gene data show CDR1 as LGHNT and CDR2 as FRNRAP. The CDR3 runs to 13 residues. TCRdb keeps only in-frame clones here, not all; method: immunoSEQ multiplex PCR. The table includes about 15,000 clones, 87% detected once. The sequenced sample consisted of PBMCs. The chain couples TRBV12-5 to TRBJ2-2; the D is unclear. This TCR came from a human donor in good health. The CDR3 loop is CASGLELTGELFF. CDR3 nucleotides: TGTGCTAGTGGTTTGGAGCTCACCGGGGAGCTGTTTTTT.